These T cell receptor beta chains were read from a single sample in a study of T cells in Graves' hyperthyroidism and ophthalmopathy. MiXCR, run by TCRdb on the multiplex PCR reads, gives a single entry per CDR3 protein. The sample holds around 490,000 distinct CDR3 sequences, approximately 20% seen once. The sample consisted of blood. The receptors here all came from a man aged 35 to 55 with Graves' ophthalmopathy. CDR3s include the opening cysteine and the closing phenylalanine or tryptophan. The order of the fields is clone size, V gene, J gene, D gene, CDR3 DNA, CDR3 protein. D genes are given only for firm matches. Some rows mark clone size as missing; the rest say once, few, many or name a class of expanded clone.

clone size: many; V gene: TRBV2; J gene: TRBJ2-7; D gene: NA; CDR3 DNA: TGTGCCAGCAGTGGTAGCCTCGAGCAGTACTTC; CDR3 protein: CASSGSLEQYF
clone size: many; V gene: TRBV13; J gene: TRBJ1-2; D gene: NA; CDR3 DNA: TGTGCCAGCAGTCGGGGGGGGGCCCATGGCTACACCTTC; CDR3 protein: CASSRGGAHGYTF
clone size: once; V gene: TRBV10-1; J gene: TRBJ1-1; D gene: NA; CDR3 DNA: TGCGCCAGCAGTGTGAGACGGCTGAACACTGAAGCTTTCTTT; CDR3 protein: CASSVRRLNTEAFF
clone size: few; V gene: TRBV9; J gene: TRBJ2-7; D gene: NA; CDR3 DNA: TGTGCCAGCAGCGTAGTGGGCGGACCTATTAACGAGCAGTACTTC; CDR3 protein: CASSVVGGPINEQYF
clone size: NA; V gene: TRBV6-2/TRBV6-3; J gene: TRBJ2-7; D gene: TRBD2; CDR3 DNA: TGTGCCAGCAGTCCCCGGACTAGCGGGAGCGTCCACGAGCAGTACTTC; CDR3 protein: CASSPRTSGSVHEQYF
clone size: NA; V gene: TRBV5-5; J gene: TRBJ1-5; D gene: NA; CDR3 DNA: TGTGCCAGCAGCCTGGGACTGATGTCTAGCAATCAGCCCCAGCATTTT; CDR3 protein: CASSLGLMSSNQPQHF
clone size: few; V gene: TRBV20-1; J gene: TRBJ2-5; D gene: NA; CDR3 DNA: TGCAGTGCTAGAGAGAGAGGGCCGGTCCAAGAGACCCAGTACTTC; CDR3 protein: CSARERGPVQETQYF
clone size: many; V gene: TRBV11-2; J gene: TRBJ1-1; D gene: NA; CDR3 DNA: TGTGCCAGCAGCCAATCGACAGTCCGGACCTCAGAAGCTTTCTTT; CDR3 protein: CASSQSTVRTSEAFF
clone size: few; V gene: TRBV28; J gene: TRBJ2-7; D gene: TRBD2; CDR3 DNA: TGTGCCAGCAACGAGAAAGGGACTAGCGGGAGGAGCTCCTACGAGCAGTACTTC; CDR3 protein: CASNEKGTSGRSSYEQYF
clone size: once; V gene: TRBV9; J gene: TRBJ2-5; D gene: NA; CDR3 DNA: TGTGCCAGCAGCGTAAACCCCAGCATGAATCAAGAGACCCAGTACTTC; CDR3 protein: CASSVNPSMNQETQYF
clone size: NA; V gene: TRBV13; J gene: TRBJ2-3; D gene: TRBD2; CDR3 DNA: TGTGCCAGCAGCGCGACCGGGACTAGGCCTTCAGATACGCAGTATTTT; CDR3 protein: CASSATGTRPSDTQYF
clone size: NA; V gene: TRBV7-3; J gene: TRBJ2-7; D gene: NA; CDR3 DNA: TGTGCCAGCAGCATCGCTGGGGGCGTCACCTACGAGCAGTACTTC; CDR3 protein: CASSIAGGVTYEQYF
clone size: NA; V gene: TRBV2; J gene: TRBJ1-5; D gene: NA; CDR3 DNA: TGTGCCAGCAGTGAAGCTGCCGACAGGTCGACGCCCCAGCATTTT; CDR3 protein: CASSEAADRSTPQHF
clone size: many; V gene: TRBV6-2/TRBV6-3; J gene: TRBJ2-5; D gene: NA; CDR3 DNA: TGTGCCAGCAGTTACTCGATCGGTAGCGGCAACCAAGAGACCCAGTACTTC; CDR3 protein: CASSYSIGSGNQETQYF
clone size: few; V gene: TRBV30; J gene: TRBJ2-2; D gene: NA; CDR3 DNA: TGTGCCTGGAGTGTTTTCAGGTCCACCGGGGAGCTGTTTTTT; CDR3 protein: CAWSVFRSTGELFF
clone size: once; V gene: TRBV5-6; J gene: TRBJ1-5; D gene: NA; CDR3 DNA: TGTGCCAGCAGCTTGTCGGGCGGTTTCAGTCAGCCCCAGCATTTT; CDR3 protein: CASSLSGGFSQPQHF
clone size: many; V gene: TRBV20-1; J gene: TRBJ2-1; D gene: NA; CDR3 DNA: TGCAGTGCTAGAGCCGCTGGAGGGGGATCGGGGAATGAGCAGTTCTTC; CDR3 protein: CSARAAGGGSGNEQFF
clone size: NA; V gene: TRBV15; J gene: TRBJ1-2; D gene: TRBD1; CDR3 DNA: TGTGCCACCAGCCGCCGACTCGGGACAGGGAACTATGGCTACACCTTC; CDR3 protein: CATSRRLGTGNYGYTF
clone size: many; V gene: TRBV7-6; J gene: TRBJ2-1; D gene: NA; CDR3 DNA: TGTGCCAGCAGCTTAGAGGGGGGCCGAAACGATGAGCAGTTCTTC; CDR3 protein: CASSLEGGRNDEQFF
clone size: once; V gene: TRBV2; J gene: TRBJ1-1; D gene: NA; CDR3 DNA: TGTGCCAGCAGGCCGGCAGTGAACACTGAAGCTTTCTTT; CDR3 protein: CASRPAVNTEAFF
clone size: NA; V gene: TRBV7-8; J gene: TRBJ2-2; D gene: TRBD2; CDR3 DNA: TGTGCCAGCAGCTTATCAAGCGGGAGGCTAGGGGGCGGGGAGCTGTTTTTT; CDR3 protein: CASSLSSGRLGGGELFF
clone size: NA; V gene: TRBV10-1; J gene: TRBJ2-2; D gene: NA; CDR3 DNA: TGCGCCAGCTTCCGACCGGGGGCAGCGAACACCGGGGAGCTGTTTTTT; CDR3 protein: CASFRPGAANTGELFF
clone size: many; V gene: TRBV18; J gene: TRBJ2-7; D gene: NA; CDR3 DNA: TGTGCCAGCTCACCAGGGACTTACTACGAGCAGTACTTC; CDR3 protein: CASSPGTYYEQYF
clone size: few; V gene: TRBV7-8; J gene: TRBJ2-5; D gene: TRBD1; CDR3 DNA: TGTGCCAGCAGCCCCCGCATGAAGACAGGGGGCTCGTCAGCCCAGTACTTC; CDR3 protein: CASSPRMKTGGSSAQYF
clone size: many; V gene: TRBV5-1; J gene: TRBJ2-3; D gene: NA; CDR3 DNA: TGCGCCAGCAGCTTGGGGGCCAGCGAGGATACGCAGTATTTT; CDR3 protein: CASSLGASEDTQYF